Listed below are T cell receptor beta chains from one sample, sequenced in a study of T cell responses to AZD1222 COVID-19 vaccine. Sequenced by immunoSEQ multiplex PCR; TCRdb stores in-frame clones only, minus some. The sample contains some 80,000 clones, roughly 80% of which appear only once. Sequences were derived from peripheral blood, sampled 28 days after the second dose of the MenACWY control vaccine. These receptor sequences come from an adult who received the MenACWY meningococcal vaccine as a control. Each CDR3 is given with its conserved first and last residue. The order of the fields is V gene, J gene, D gene, CDR3 length, clone size, CDR3 DNA, CDR3 protein. The D gene is left open where the match is weak. The listing skips clone size in some rows; elsewhere it reads once, few, many or a size class.

v_call: TRBV11-2; j_call: TRBJ1-3; d_call: -; cdr3_length: 17; clone_size: few; cdr3_nt: TGTGCCAGCAGCTTACTCATAGGGGACCGCTCTGGAAACACCATATATTTT; cdr3_aa: CASSLLIGDRSGNTIYF
v_call: TRBV2; j_call: TRBJ2-3; d_call: -; cdr3_length: 16; clone_size: medium-sized; cdr3_nt: TGTGCCAGCAATGGGCCTGGGGACCGAAGCACAGATACGCAGTATTTT; cdr3_aa: CASNGPGDRSTDTQYF
v_call: TRBV4-3; j_call: TRBJ2-3; d_call: -; cdr3_length: 14; clone_size: -; cdr3_nt: TGCGCCAGCAGCCAAGAGCTAGCCTCGGATACGCAGTATTTT; cdr3_aa: CASSQELASDTQYF
v_call: TRBV5-1; j_call: TRBJ2-1; d_call: -; cdr3_length: 11; clone_size: -; cdr3_nt: TGCGCCAGCAGCTTGAACCATGAGCAGTTCTTC; cdr3_aa: CASSLNHEQFF
v_call: TRBV7-3; j_call: TRBJ1-2; d_call: -; cdr3_length: 16; clone_size: once; cdr3_nt: TGTGCCAGCAGCTCGTTTAGGCCAGCGATAACCAATGGCTACACCTTC; cdr3_aa: CASSSFRPAITNGYTF
v_call: TRBV18; j_call: TRBJ2-5; d_call: -; cdr3_length: 13; clone_size: -; cdr3_nt: TGTGCCAGCTCACCACCGAACCAAGAGACCCAGTACTTC; cdr3_aa: CASSPPNQETQYF
v_call: TRBV11-2; j_call: TRBJ1-1; d_call: -; cdr3_length: 13; clone_size: -; cdr3_nt: TGTGCCAGCAGCTCGCAGAGGAACACTGAAGCTTTCTTT; cdr3_aa: CASSSQRNTEAFF
v_call: TRBV6-5; j_call: TRBJ1-5; d_call: TRBD1; cdr3_length: 12; clone_size: -; cdr3_nt: TGTGCCAGCCGGACAGGAGATCAGCCCCAGCATTTT; cdr3_aa: CASRTGDQPQHF
v_call: TRBV19; j_call: TRBJ1-6; d_call: TRBD1; cdr3_length: 15; clone_size: once; cdr3_nt: TGTGCCAGTAGTATACGGGACAGAAATAATTCACCCCTCCACTTT; cdr3_aa: CASSIRDRNNSPLHF
v_call: TRBV30; j_call: TRBJ2-3; d_call: -; cdr3_length: 15; clone_size: few; cdr3_nt: TGTGCCTGGAGTGTGCGGCTTCAGTCCACAGATACGCAGTATTTT; cdr3_aa: CAWSVRLQSTDTQYF
v_call: TRBV7-6; j_call: TRBJ2-1; d_call: -; cdr3_length: 15; clone_size: -; cdr3_nt: TGTGCCAGCAGCTTATATAGGGGCTCCTACAATGAGCAGTTCTTC; cdr3_aa: CASSLYRGSYNEQFF
v_call: TRBV27; j_call: TRBJ2-1; d_call: TRBD2; cdr3_length: 14; clone_size: -; cdr3_nt: TGTGCCAGCAGGGAGCGGGGAACCTACAATGAGCAGTTCTTC; cdr3_aa: CASRERGTYNEQFF
v_call: TRBV30; j_call: TRBJ1-2; d_call: -; cdr3_length: 12; clone_size: -; cdr3_nt: TGTGCCTGGAGTATGGGACGGGATGGCTACACCTTC; cdr3_aa: CAWSMGRDGYTF
v_call: TRBV21-1; j_call: TRBJ1-4; d_call: -; cdr3_length: 16; clone_size: few; cdr3_nt: TGTGCCAGCAGCAAAAGGGGAAAGAAAGTCGGAGAAAAACTGTTTTTT; cdr3_aa: CASSKRGKKVGEKLFF
v_call: TRBV5-8; j_call: TRBJ2-3; d_call: -; cdr3_length: 14; clone_size: few; cdr3_nt: TGTGCCAGCAGCTTTCTTGAGAGGACAGATACGCAGTATTTT; cdr3_aa: CASSFLERTDTQYF
v_call: TRBV2; j_call: TRBJ1-5; d_call: TRBD1; cdr3_length: 15; clone_size: -; cdr3_nt: TGTGCCAGCAGTGAGGGGGACAGGGGCGCTAAGCCCCAGCATTTT; cdr3_aa: CASSEGDRGAKPQHF
v_call: TRBV4-2; j_call: TRBJ1-5; d_call: -; cdr3_length: 15; clone_size: -; cdr3_nt: TGTGCCAGCAGCCAAGACCTCCTTAGCAATCAGCCCCAGCATTTT; cdr3_aa: CASSQDLLSNQPQHF
v_call: TRBV9; j_call: TRBJ1-1; d_call: TRBD1; cdr3_length: 15; clone_size: -; cdr3_nt: TGTGCCAGCAGCGCAACACAGGGGGCCGGGACTGAAGCTTTCTTT; cdr3_aa: CASSATQGAGTEAFF
v_call: TRBV18; j_call: TRBJ2-7; d_call: -; cdr3_length: 18; clone_size: -; cdr3_nt: TGTGCCAGCTCACCACCGAGTCGTGGGGCCGCCCTCTCCTACGAGCAGTACTTC; cdr3_aa: CASSPPSRGAALSYEQYF
v_call: TRBV5-1; j_call: TRBJ2-3; d_call: -; cdr3_length: 17; clone_size: -; cdr3_nt: TGCGCCAGCAGCTTGGGGACTAACAGTCTTAGCACAGATACGCAGTATTTT; cdr3_aa: CASSLGTNSLSTDTQYF
v_call: TRBV5-1; j_call: TRBJ2-3; d_call: TRBD2; cdr3_length: 16; clone_size: once; cdr3_nt: TGCGCCAGCAGCGGGGGAGCGGGAGGGCAAACAGATACGCAGTATTTT; cdr3_aa: CASSGGAGGQTDTQYF
v_call: TRBV7-2; j_call: TRBJ1-6; d_call: -; cdr3_length: 15; clone_size: -; cdr3_nt: TGTGCCAGCAGCTTAGATAAAATCATCAATTCACCCCTCCACTTT; cdr3_aa: CASSLDKIINSPLHF
v_call: TRBV10-3; j_call: TRBJ1-1; d_call: -; cdr3_length: 12; clone_size: -; cdr3_nt: TGTGCCATCAAAGACGGGGACCGCCAGGCTTTCTTT; cdr3_aa: CAIKDGDRQAFF
v_call: TRBV11-2; j_call: TRBJ1-2; d_call: -; cdr3_length: 13; clone_size: -; cdr3_nt: TGTGCCAGCAGCGGGTTGGCCCTGGATGGCTACACCTTC; cdr3_aa: CASSGLALDGYTF
v_call: TRBV28; j_call: TRBJ2-7; d_call: -; cdr3_length: 14; clone_size: once; cdr3_nt: TGTGCCAGCAGTCGCCCGGCAGGGGCCTACGAGCAGTACTTC; cdr3_aa: CASSRPAGAYEQYF
v_call: TRBV27; j_call: TRBJ1-2; d_call: -; cdr3_length: 15; clone_size: once; cdr3_nt: TGTGCCAGCAGTTTCCTGCCCCGGTCGGATTATGGCTACACCTTC; cdr3_aa: CASSFLPRSDYGYTF
v_call: TRBV9; j_call: TRBJ2-2; d_call: -; cdr3_length: 12; clone_size: few; cdr3_nt: TGTGCCAGCAGCGGAAACACCGGGGAGCTGTTTTTT; cdr3_aa: CASSGNTGELFF
v_call: TRBV11-2; j_call: TRBJ1-6; d_call: TRBD1; cdr3_length: 14; clone_size: few; cdr3_nt: TGTGCCAGCAGCTTAGAAGGGGGCTATTCACCCCTCCACTTT; cdr3_aa: CASSLEGGYSPLHF
v_call: TRBV5-1; j_call: TRBJ1-5; d_call: -; cdr3_length: 14; clone_size: few; cdr3_nt: TGCGCCAGCAAACCGGAGGTCACCAATCAGCCCCAGCATTTT; cdr3_aa: CASKPEVTNQPQHF
v_call: TRBV28; j_call: TRBJ1-5; d_call: -; cdr3_length: 15; clone_size: once; cdr3_nt: TGTGCCAGCAGTCTCCCCTCGGGGGGCCCTCAGCCCCAGCATTTT; cdr3_aa: CASSLPSGGPQPQHF
v_call: TRBV2; j_call: TRBJ2-1; d_call: TRBD2; cdr3_length: 15; clone_size: few; cdr3_nt: TGTGCCAGCAGTAGACTAGCGGGGGTGGGCAATGAGCAGTTCTTC; cdr3_aa: CASSRLAGVGNEQFF
v_call: TRBV11-3; j_call: TRBJ1-1; d_call: -; cdr3_length: 13; clone_size: -; cdr3_nt: TGTACCAGCAGCTTAGCCGGGAACACTGAAGCTTTCTTT; cdr3_aa: CTSSLAGNTEAFF
v_call: TRBV5-1; j_call: TRBJ1-1; d_call: TRBD1; cdr3_length: 16; clone_size: -; cdr3_nt: TGCGCCAGCAGCTTACGTCGCGGACAGGGCGAGTCTGAAGCTTTCTTT; cdr3_aa: CASSLRRGQGESEAFF
v_call: TRBV18; j_call: TRBJ2-7; d_call: -; cdr3_length: 14; clone_size: -; cdr3_nt: TGTGCCAGCTCACCACCAACTCCTGGCTACGAGCAGTACTTC; cdr3_aa: CASSPPTPGYEQYF
v_call: TRBV3-1/TRBV3-2; j_call: TRBJ2-6; d_call: -; cdr3_length: 14; clone_size: once; cdr3_nt: TGTGCCAGCAGTCCCCGGTCAGGGGCCAACGTCCTGACTTTC; cdr3_aa: CASSPRSGANVLTF
v_call: TRBV27; j_call: TRBJ1-1; d_call: -; cdr3_length: 15; clone_size: -; cdr3_nt: TGTGCCAGCAGGTTCGCTGGGACACAGAACACTGAAGCTTTCTTT; cdr3_aa: CASRFAGTQNTEAFF
v_call: TRBV7-9; j_call: TRBJ1-6; d_call: -; cdr3_length: 16; clone_size: medium-sized; cdr3_nt: TGTGCCAGCAGCTCCTCTGAAAGCTCCTATAATTCACCCCTCCACTTT; cdr3_aa: CASSSSESSYNSPLHF
v_call: TRBV19; j_call: TRBJ1-6; d_call: -; cdr3_length: 13; clone_size: -; cdr3_nt: TGTGCCAGTAGTACCGGGACTGGGGCACCCCTCCACTTT; cdr3_aa: CASSTGTGAPLHF
v_call: TRBV10-3; j_call: TRBJ2-3; d_call: -; cdr3_length: 14; clone_size: -; cdr3_nt: TGTGCCATCAGTGAAAGGCAGAGCACAGATACGCAGTATTTT; cdr3_aa: CAISERQSTDTQYF
v_call: TRBV30; j_call: TRBJ2-1; d_call: -; cdr3_length: 11; clone_size: -; cdr3_nt: TGTGCCTGGAGTGAGCCGGAGGAGCAGTTCTTC; cdr3_aa: CAWSEPEEQFF
v_call: TRBV4-1; j_call: TRBJ1-4; d_call: -; cdr3_length: 15; clone_size: once; cdr3_nt: TGCGCCAGCAGCCAAACCGGGACACGGGATGAAAAACTGTTTTTT; cdr3_aa: CASSQTGTRDEKLFF
v_call: TRBV28; j_call: TRBJ2-7; d_call: -; cdr3_length: 17; clone_size: few; cdr3_nt: TGTGCCAGCAGTTTAGAGTTCCGGGGCGGACAAACCTACGAGCAGTACTTC; cdr3_aa: CASSLEFRGGQTYEQYF
v_call: TRBV7-6; j_call: TRBJ1-4; d_call: TRBD1; cdr3_length: 15; clone_size: -; cdr3_nt: TGTGCCAGCAGCTTAGCGACAGGGCGGAATGAAAAACTGTTTTTT; cdr3_aa: CASSLATGRNEKLFF
v_call: TRBV5-6; j_call: TRBJ1-5; d_call: -; cdr3_length: 15; clone_size: -; cdr3_nt: TGTGCCAGCAGCTTGCAAACGGCTCCCAATCAGCCCCAGCATTTT; cdr3_aa: CASSLQTAPNQPQHF
v_call: TRBV6-1; j_call: TRBJ2-3; d_call: -; cdr3_length: 15; clone_size: -; cdr3_nt: TGTGCCAGCAGTGAAGCTATGGGCAGCACAGATACGCAGTATTTT; cdr3_aa: CASSEAMGSTDTQYF
v_call: TRBV11-2; j_call: TRBJ2-6; d_call: -; cdr3_length: 14; clone_size: -; cdr3_nt: TGTGCCAGCAGCTTAGCCGGACAGACCAACGTCCTGACTTTC; cdr3_aa: CASSLAGQTNVLTF